The 31 T cell receptor beta chains below come from one sample, sequenced in a study of Graves' ophthalmopathy and Graves' hyperthyroidism. RNA transcripts served as template for amplifying TCR beta CDR3 sequences. HTBI primers were employed in first-round RT-PCR, then a second-round multiplex PCR followed. TCRdb re-called the multiplex PCR reads through MiXCR, storing one row per CDR3 protein. The sample lists roughly 480,000 distinct CDR3 sequences, approximately 15% seen once, with about 10% in the top ten. Sequencing was performed on blood. These TCRs come from a young woman with Graves' ophthalmopathy.

Many counts were recorded for this clonotype. This chain links TRBV28 with TRBJ1-1; no clear D gene. Germline CDR1 reads MDHEN; CDR2 reads SYDVKM. V was clipped by 8 bases and J by 9 bases, with 13 bases between them. CDR3 length equals 11 residues. This CDR3 reads CASSQMRQAFF. The CDR3 region has the DNA TGTGCCAGCTCACAAATGCGGCAAGCTTTCTTT.

Regarding this clonotype: At one end the junction does not follow the germline gene, possibly because of a read error. The chain has TRBV28 and TRBJ1-5; D may be TRBD1 (6 bases). Germline lookup yields CDR1 MDHEN and CDR2 SYDVKM. CDR3 length equals 13 residues. CDR3 loop: CASRTTGNQPRHF. In DNA form, the CDR3 reads TGTGCCAGCAGGACAACAGGGAATCAGCCCCGGCATTTT.

This chain connects TRBV6-1 to TRBJ1-5, with 8 bases that match TRBD1. V shed 6 bases, J shed 4 bases, and the junction held 5 bases outside the gene matches. CDR3 length equals 14 residues. Germline V gene data show CDR1 as MNHNS and CDR2 as SASEGT. The CDR3 region has the DNA TGTGCCAGCAGCACGGACAGGGTGAATCAGCCCCAGCATTTT. Its translation: CASSTDRVNQPQHF.

This clonotype appeared many times. CDR3 region: CAWNTGRDTEAFF. The CDR3 bases are TGTGCCTGGAACACGGGAAGGGACACTGAAGCTTTCTTT. The genes are TRBV30 and TRBJ1-1; D is unresolved. V lost 4 bases, J lost 3 bases, and 12 bases lay in between. The germline gives CDR1 GTSNPN, CDR2 SVGIG (reference sequence). There are 13 residues in the CDR3.

The chain employs TRBV6-1 and TRBJ1-1; weak D call: TRBD1 (6 bases). The V and J ends lost 8 bases and 3 bases respectively, with 16 bases between them. CDR3 length equals 14 residues. Germline CDR1 MNHNS, CDR2 SASEGT. The DNA of the CDR3 is TGTGCCAGCCAGAGGGGGATAGGTGACACTGAAGCTTTCTTT. Encoded protein: CASQRGIGDTEAFF.

This clonotype showed up many times. The rearrangement links TRBV7-2 to TRBJ1-6; 9 bases agree with TRBD1. Germline V gives CDR1 SGHTA, CDR2 FQGNSA. This CDR3 is built from 15 residues. Trimming took 6 bases from V and 9 from J; bases not matched to a gene: 9. CDR3 region: CASRSGTGQGSPLHF. CDR3 nucleotides: TGTGCCAGCAGATCCGGGACAGGGCAGGGTTCACCCCTCCACTTT.

The rearrangement joins TRBV6-1 to TRBJ1-2, with TRBD1 as a possible D gene (6 bases). Germline V gene lookup returns CDR1 MNHNS and CDR2 SASEGT. The V and J ends lost 2 bases and 6 bases respectively, with 16 bases between them. CDR3 length: 15 amino acids. The CDR3 region is CASSEQKNRVHGYTF. The DNA for the CDR3 is TGTGCCAGCAGTGAACAAAAAAACAGGGTTCATGGCTACACCTTC.

This clonotype was counted at least ten times. The chain links TRBV6-1 to TRBJ2-5; 7 bases fit TRBD2. V gave up 6 bases and J gave up 5 bases; unmatched junction bases: 9. The CDR3 loop spans 14 amino acids. Germline loops: CDR1 MNHNS, CDR2 SASEGT. CDR3 DNA sequence: TGTGCCAGCAGACGACTAGCCGTCGAGGAGACCCAGTACTTC. Translation: CASRRLAVEETQYF.

This clonotype was counted at least ten times. The J gene is TRBJ2-7, the V gene TRBV15; 7 nucleotides line up with TRBD2. The germline CDR1 and CDR2 sequences are LNHNV and YYDKDF (reference sequence). The CDR3 spans 13 residues. V shed 6 bases, J shed 5 bases, and the junction held 7 bases outside the gene matches. The CDR3 DNA reads as TGTGCCACCAGACCACCGAGCGGGAACGAGCAGTACTTC. It encodes CATRPPSGNEQYF.

The table lists this clonotype with a few counts. The gene calls are TRBV4-2 and TRBJ2-2, with TRBD2 matching over 9 bases. Germline-derived CDR1 and CDR2 are LGHNA and YNFKEQ. With V trimmed by 4 bases and J by 1 base, 4 bases remained unmatched. This CDR3 contains 16 residues. The CDR3 here is CASSPGLAWNTGELFF. For the CDR3, the DNA is TGTGCCAGCAGCCCCGGACTAGCGTGGAACACCGGGGAGCTGTTTTTT.

This clonotype was counted ten times or more. The rearrangement links TRBV20-1 to TRBJ1-1, with a tentative D call TRBD1 (6 bases). Trimming took 0 bases from V and 10 from J, leaving 12 bases between them. The germline gives CDR1 DFQATT, CDR2 SNEGSKA (reference sequence). The CDR3 is 12 amino acids. The CDR3 DNA sequence: TGCAGTGCTAGAGAAGACAGGCTGGCAGCTTTCTTT. It translates to CSAREDRLAAFF.

This clonotype was seen ten or more times. The chain links TRBV20-1 to TRBJ1-1; TRBD1 matches 7 bases. J was trimmed by 0 bases and V by 4 bases; bases with no gene match: 2. Germline V gives CDR1 DFQATT, CDR2 SNEGSKA (reference sequence). The CDR3 runs 13 residues. The DNA for the CDR3 is TGCAGTGCTACTGGGACAGTGAACACTGAAGCTTTCTTT. Translating it yields CSATGTVNTEAFF.

The gene calls are TRBV6-1 and TRBJ1-3; D unresolved. Trimming left V 2 bases short and J 1 base short, with 15 bases between. Germline V gives CDR1 MNHNS, CDR2 SASEGT. The CDR3 is 17 residues long. As DNA, the CDR3 is TGTGCCAGCAGTGAATGGAACCGGATTTTTTCTGGAAACACCATATATTTT. Translation gives CASSEWNRIFSGNTIYF.

The V and J genes are TRBV7-3 and TRBJ2-2; 7 nucleotides line up with TRBD2. The junction had 2 bases not matched to a gene; V was cut back by 0 bases and J by 1 base. Germline V gene lookup returns CDR1 SGHTA and CDR2 FQGTGA. This CDR3 has 16 amino acids. The CDR3 reads CASSLTPSGNTGELFF. DNA for the CDR3: TGTGCCAGCAGCTTAACGCCTAGCGGGAACACCGGGGAGCTGTTTTTT. The full variable domain, in which reference TRBV7-3 and TRBJ2-2 provide the parts outside the CDR3, is GAGVSQTPSNKVTEKGKYVELRCDPISGHTALYWYRQSLGQGPEFLIYFQGTGAADDSGLPNDRFFAVRPEGSVSTLKIQRTERGDSAVYLCASSLTPSGNTGELFFGEGSRLTVL.

In its sample, this clonotype was seen many times. The genes are TRBV20-1 and TRBJ2-7; 8 nucleotides agree with TRBD2. Germline trimming cut 4 bases from V and 4 bases from J; bases unmatched to any gene: 6. CDR1 is DFQATT and CDR2 is SNEGSKA in the germline V gene (reference sequence). This CDR3 comprises 13 residues. The CDR3 spells CSATPGGGYEQYF. CDR3 bases: TGCAGTGCTACTCCGGGAGGGGGATACGAGCAGTACTTC.

The chain carries TRBV12-5 and TRBJ2-7; 10 bases align to TRBD2. The CDR3 covers 15 residues. Germline values: CDR1 LGHNT, CDR2 FRNRAP. The V segment lost 1 base and the J segment 2 bases; nucleotides outside the gene matches: 2. CDR3 region: CASGLGSGGAYEQYF. As DNA, the CDR3 is TGTGCTAGTGGTTTGGGGAGCGGGGGGGCCTACGAGCAGTACTTC.

The genes are TRBV12-3 or TRBV12-4 and TRBJ1-5, with D maybe TRBD1 (5 bases). This CDR3 comprises 13 residues. V was clipped by 1 base and J by 9 bases, with 10 bases between them. The DNA of the CDR3 is TGTGCCAGCAGTTTAGACGGGCAGGGGCCCCAGCATTTT. Translated, it gives CASSLDGQGPQHF.

In this sample, this clonotype turned up many times. This rearrangement joins TRBV28 to TRBJ2-7; TRBD1 matches 7 bases. The V and J ends lost 6 bases and 5 bases, in that order; junction bases with no gene match: 7. This CDR3 is built from 13 residues. CDR1 is MDHEN, CDR2 SYDVKM, per germline. In DNA form, the CDR3 reads TGTGCCAGCAGCACGCAGGGGGTTGACGAGCAGTACTTC. This encodes CASSTQGVDEQYF.

CDR3 nucleotides: TGTGCCAGCAAGTTAAGCCCTACCTCGACCGGGGAGCTGTTTTTT. Amino acids: CASKLSPTSTGELFF. The rearrangement joins TRBV6-1 to TRBJ2-2; D is unresolved. CDR3 length: 15 amino acids. V was cut by 7 bases and J by 5 bases, with 17 bases left in between. In germline, CDR1 is MNHNS, CDR2 SASEGT.

In this sample, this clonotype turned up many times. V usage is TRBV6-1 and J usage is TRBJ2-6; weak D call: TRBD1 (6 bases). Trimming removed 4 bases at V and 0 bases at J, with 7 bases between. CDR1 MNHNS and CDR2 SASEGT come from the germline V gene. The CDR3 totals 15 residues. CDR3 sequence reads: CASSGGGSGANVLTF. The DNA of the CDR3 is TGTGCCAGCAGTGGAGGGGGCTCTGGGGCCAACGTCCTGACTTTC.

This clonotype was found many times. The chain is built from TRBV27 and TRBJ2-7, with TRBD2 matching over 13 bases. The CDR3 is made up of 15 amino acids. CDR1 and CDR2 (germline): MNHEY, SMNVEV (reference sequence). Germline trimming cut 5 bases from V and 10 bases from J; bases unmatched to any gene: 11. DNA of the CDR3: TGTGCCAGCAGTCCAACCGGACTAGCGGGGGCGCCCCAGTACTTC. Translating it yields CASSPTGLAGAPQYF.

This clonotype was counted ten times or more. This chain links TRBV12-3 or TRBV12-4 with TRBJ2-5, with TRBD1 identical over 9 bases. With 8 bases clipped from V and 5 bases from J, the junction kept 18 bases outside the gene matches. CDR3 size: 17 residues. CDR3 residues: CASGGSGTGPPGETQYF. DNA for the CDR3: TGTGCCAGCGGAGGCTCCGGGACAGGGCCTCCCGGGGAGACCCAGTACTTC.

This clonotype was counted at least ten times. The gene calls are TRBV20-1 and TRBJ1-1; TRBD1 agrees at 8 bases. The V gene's germline CDR1 is DFQATT and CDR2 SNEGSKA (reference sequence). This CDR3 is built from 15 residues. Trimming took 2 bases from V and 5 from J; bases not matched to a gene: 10. CDR3 sequence reads: CSARWVRTGKTEAFF. For the CDR3, the DNA is TGCAGTGCTAGATGGGTCCGGACAGGGAAAACTGAAGCTTTCTTT.

This clonotype was seen at least ten times. V is TRBV28 and J is TRBJ1-1; D remains ambiguous. Trimming took 5 bases from V and 4 from J, leaving 8 bases between them. Germline lookup yields CDR1 MDHEN and CDR2 SYDVKM. CDR3 size: 12 residues. The CDR3: CASSMQVTEAFF. The CDR3 DNA reads as TGTGCCAGCAGTATGCAAGTCACTGAAGCTTTCTTT.

With regard to this clonotype: This may come from a read error, since a much larger clone is one base off. Without the conserved terminal phenylalanine or tryptophan, this CDR3 likely stems from a read error. This CDR3 is CASSMGGIGELFL. DNA for the CDR3: TGTGCCAGTAGTATGGGAGGGATCGGGGAGCTGTTTTTG. V gene TRBV19 combines with J gene TRBJ2-2; 7 bases line up with TRBD2. The CDR3 length is 13 residues. V lost 3 bases to trimming and J lost 7 bases; unmatched junction nucleotides: 2. CDR1 LNHDA and CDR2 SQIVND come from the germline V gene (reference sequence).

This clonotype was found many times. V usage is TRBV2 and J usage is TRBJ2-7, with 8 nucleotides matching TRBD1. The V gene end was trimmed by 6 bases and the J gene end by 2 bases; junction bases not matched to a gene: 3. The V gene's germline CDR1 is SNHLY and CDR2 FYNNEI. This CDR3 is built from 13 residues. The CDR3 loop is CASRVDRAYEQYF. CDR3 sequence (DNA): TGTGCCAGCAGGGTGGACAGGGCCTACGAGCAGTACTTC. Complete variable domain (other parts from reference TRBV2 and TRBJ2-7): EPEVTQTPSHQVTQMGQEVILRCVPISNHLYFYWYRQILGQKVEFLVSFYNNEISEKSEIFDDQFSVERPDGSNFTLKIRSTKLEDSAMYFCASRVDRAYEQYFGPGTRLTVT.

This clonotype was found many times. V is TRBV20-1 and J is TRBJ1-1; D uncertain. CDR1 is DFQATT and CDR2 is SNEGSKA in the germline V gene (reference sequence). This CDR3 is 15 amino acids long. Trimming shortened V by 0 bases and J by 1 base, and 12 bases separated the two germline ends. The CDR3 sequence: CSARDKVRGNTEAFF. The CDR3 nucleotides are TGCAGTGCTAGAGATAAAGTCCGGGGGAACACTGAAGCTTTCTTT.

Ten or more counts support this clonotype. The gene calls are TRBV6-1 and TRBJ1-5, with a weak D call TRBD1 (5 bases). V shed 1 base and J shed 0 bases, with 10 bases lying between them. The CDR3 extends over 16 amino acids. The germline gives CDR1 MNHNS, CDR2 SASEGT. The CDR3 nucleotides read TGTGCCAGCAGTGAAGTCCCGGGGCCTAGCAATCAGCCCCAGCATTTT. Amino acid sequence: CASSEVPGPSNQPQHF.

This clonotype was observed many times. The chain has TRBV12-3 or TRBV12-4 and TRBJ1-1; D not certain. The CDR3 runs to 11 residues. Deletions cut 6 bases from V and 1 base from J, with 3 bases between. The CDR3 coding sequence is TGTGCCAGCAGGGAGAACACTGAAGCTTTCTTT. It encodes CASRENTEAFF.

This clonotype was counted many times. DNA of the CDR3: TGTGCCAGCAGTTACCGAAAGGGGGGACCCTCCCCGAGCTCTGGAAACACCATATATTTT. Protein sequence: CASSYRKGGPSPSSGNTIYF. The rearrangement uses TRBV6-2 or TRBV6-3 and TRBJ1-3, with D maybe TRBD1 (6 bases). Germline CDR1 reads MNHEY; CDR2 reads SVGEGT. The ends were cut back, 2 bases at V and 0 bases at J, with 23 bases in the middle. The CDR3 covers 20 residues.

There are many counts of this clonotype. This rearrangement joins TRBV5-4 to TRBJ1-2; TRBD1 might be the D (6 bases). The CDR3 has 13 residues. V lost 5 bases to trimming and J lost 5 bases, with 13 bases between them. The germline V gene has CDR1 SGHNT and CDR2 YYREEE (reference sequence). CDR3 amino acids: CASRPTGIYGYTF. The CDR3 nucleotides read TGTGCCAGCAGGCCCACAGGGATTTATGGCTACACCTTC. The full variable domain, in which reference TRBV5-4 and TRBJ1-2 provide the parts outside the CDR3, is ETGVTQSPTHLIKTRGQQVTLRCSSQSGHNTVSWYQQALGQGPQFIFQYYREEENGRGNFPPRFSGLQFPNYSSELNVNALELDDSALYLCASRPTGIYGYTFGSGTRLTVV.